Below are 28 T cell receptor beta chains sequenced from a single sample in a study of T cell changes during pregnancy in multiple sclerosis. TCRdb's table, derived via immunoSEQ multiplex PCR, lists solely in-frame clones and lacks some. The sample carries tens of thousands of clones, 93% recorded once. The material was CD8+ T cells from peripheral blood mononuclear cells, obtained in the second trimester of pregnancy. These TCRs come from a female donor with multiple sclerosis, enrolled in a pregnancy study.

This clone appeared a single time. CDR3 sequence reads: CASSLHRTGPEKFQYF. In DNA, the CDR3 is TGTGCCAGCAGTTTGCATAGAACAGGGCCCGAGAAGTTTCAGTATTTT. The V gene is TRBV27, the J gene TRBJ2-3, with a possible D match to TRBD1 (6 bases). This CDR3 comprises 16 residues. V lost 3 bases, J lost 12 bases, and 25 bases lay in between. Germline V gene data show CDR1 as MNHEY and CDR2 as SMNVEV (reference sequence).

The CDR3 here is CASSSTGVYDEQYF. CDR3 DNA sequence: TGTGCCAGCAGCTCGACAGGGGTTTACGACGAGCAGTACTTC. The chain recombines TRBV13 with TRBJ2-7; 8 bases agree with TRBD1. The germline V gene has CDR1 PRHDT and CDR2 FYEKMQ (reference sequence). V gave up 4 bases and J gave up 5 bases; unmatched junction bases: 7. The CDR3 covers 14 residues.

This sequence joins TRBV9 and TRBJ1-3; tentative D call: TRBD1 (5 bases). The CDR3 spans 14 residues. Between the trimmed V and J ends, which lost 2 bases and 8 bases, there was a span of 14 bases. Looked up from germline, CDR1 is SGDLS and CDR2 is YYNGEE. The CDR3 spells CASSVQGSEDTIYF. The CDR3 DNA reads as TGTGCCAGCAGCGTCCAGGGATCTGAGGACACCATATATTTT.

The chain employs TRBV15 and TRBJ2-6; D is uncertain. The ends were cut back, 0 bases at V and 1 base at J, with 4 bases in the middle. CDR1 LNHNV and CDR2 YYDKDF come from the germline V gene (reference sequence). This CDR3 is built from 15 residues. CDR3 sequence reads: CATSRDLSGANVLTF. As DNA, the CDR3 is TGTGCCACCAGCAGAGATTTATCTGGGGCCAACGTCCTGACTTTC.

The V call is TRBV10-2, the J call TRBJ1-1; 7 bases align to TRBD1. The CDR3 is 16 amino acids. CDR1 and CDR2 (germline): WSHSY, SAAADI. With 0 bases clipped from V and 1 base from J, the junction kept 5 bases outside the gene matches. The CDR3 region is CASSESRQGKNTEAFF. CDR3 nucleotide sequence: TGCGCCAGCAGTGAGTCGCGACAGGGAAAGAACACTGAAGCTTTCTTT.

J is TRBJ2-3 and V is TRBV6-5; maybe TRBD2 (5 bases). The CDR3 is made up of 15 amino acids. CDR1 is MNHEY and CDR2 is SVGAGI in the germline V gene. The V gene lost 0 bases and the J gene lost 1 base, with 8 bases spanning the gap. The CDR3 region has the DNA TGTGCCAGCAGTTACTCGCCACTAGGCACAGATACGCAGTATTTT. Its translation is CASSYSPLGTDTQYF.

The genes are TRBV7-9 and TRBJ2-6; 9 bases map to TRBD2. The germline V gene encodes CDR1 SEHNR and CDR2 FQNEAQ (reference sequence). Trimming at V came to 1 base and at J to 2 bases, leaving 9 bases not matched to a gene. This CDR3 is built from 19 residues. This CDR3 is CASSLVAREGFAGANVLTF. The CDR3 DNA follows: TGTGCCAGCAGCTTAGTTGCGCGGGAGGGCTTCGCTGGGGCCAACGTCCTGACTTTC. Full variable domain (remainder filled in from reference TRBV7-9 and TRBJ2-6): DTGVSQNPRHKITKRGQNVTFRCDPISEHNRLYWYRQTLGQGPEFLTYFQNEAQLEKSRLLSDRFSAERPKGSFSTLEIQRTEQGDSAMYLCASSLVAREGFAGANVLTFGAGSRLTVL.

The V call is TRBV27, the J call TRBJ2-3, with D maybe TRBD1 (6 bases). Germline-derived CDR1 and CDR2 are MNHEY and SMNVEV (reference sequence). The CDR3 has 18 amino acids. Between the trimmed V and J ends, which lost 7 bases and 2 bases, there was a span of 25 bases. CDR3 loop: CASTSYNPLGGATDTQYF. The CDR3, as DNA: TGTGCCAGCACCTCCTATAACCCCCTAGGGGGTGCCACAGATACGCAGTATTTT.

This chain uses TRBV14 with TRBJ2-1; no reliable D call. Trimming shortened V by 3 bases and J by 0 bases, and 12 bases separated the two germline ends. The CDR3 is made up of 16 amino acids. CDR1 and CDR2 (germline): SGHDN, FVKESK. CDR3 in amino acids: CASSHRLPSSYNEQFF. CDR3 coding DNA: TGTGCCAGCAGCCACCGGTTGCCTAGCTCCTACAATGAGCAGTTCTTC.

The rearrangement uses TRBV2 and TRBJ1-6, with TRBD1 identical over 7 bases. V dropped 8 bases and J dropped 6; count of bases not matched to a gene: 7. Germline V gives CDR1 SNHLY, CDR2 FYNNEI. CDR3 size: 14 residues. CDR3 sequence: CASPTGTGNSPLHF. The DNA of the CDR3 is TGTGCCAGCCCGACAGGGACGGGTAATTCACCCCTCCACTTT.

V usage is TRBV7-3 and J usage is TRBJ2-1; the D is unclear. CDR3 size: 13 residues. V lost 2 bases, J lost 3 bases, and 5 bases lay in between. The germline V gene has CDR1 SGHTA and CDR2 FQGTGA. CDR3 nucleotides: TGTGCCAGCAGCTTACAACTCTACAATGAGCAGTTCTTC. This codes for CASSLQLYNEQFF.

The chain joins TRBV28 to TRBJ2-7, with D maybe TRBD2 (6 bases). Germline lookup yields CDR1 MDHEN and CDR2 SYDVKM. V was cut by 3 bases and J by 1 base, with 10 bases left in between. The length of the CDR3 is 14 residues. CDR3 nucleotides: TGTGCCAGCAGTTTTCGGGGGACTTCCTACGAGCAGTACTTC. Protein: CASSFRGTSYEQYF.

V and J are TRBV11-2 and TRBJ2-1, with 7 bases identical to TRBD2. Per the germline V gene, CDR1 is SGHAT and CDR2 is FQNNGV. The CDR3 has 15 amino acids. With 3 bases clipped from V and 4 bases from J, the junction kept 6 bases outside the gene matches. The chain's CDR3 is CASSFLGGSYNEQFF. The CDR3 region has the DNA TGTGCCAGCAGCTTCCTGGGGGGGTCGTACAATGAGCAGTTCTTC.

The DNA of the CDR3 is TGTGCCAGCAAAACTCCAGGGACAACTAATGAAAAACTGTTTTTT. It codes for CASKTPGTTNEKLFF. The chain links TRBV27 to TRBJ1-4, with a tentative D call TRBD1 (5 bases). V was pared by 7 bases and J by 0 bases, with 12 bases between. This CDR3 comprises 15 residues. Germline V CDR1 and CDR2: MNHEY, SMNVEV (reference sequence).

The chain is built from TRBV11-1 and TRBJ2-1; a possible D gene is TRBD2 (5 bases). The CDR3 runs 14 residues. The V gene's germline CDR1 is SGHAT and CDR2 FQDESV (reference sequence). V was clipped by 3 bases and J by 6 bases, with 12 bases between them. CDR3 residues: CASSLQDYSNEQFF. The CDR3 DNA reads as TGTGCCAGCAGCTTGCAAGACTACTCCAATGAGCAGTTCTTC.

The chain recombines TRBV23-1 with TRBJ2-5, with TRBD1 matching over 9 bases. Being an ORF, TRBV23-1 has a function that is uncertain. The junction had 4 bases not matched to a gene; V was cut back by 0 bases and J by 5 bases. CDR3 length: 15 residues. The CDR3 nucleotides read TGCGCCAGCAGTCAATCGTGGGACAGGGCCGAGACCCAGTACTTC. The encoded protein is CASSQSWDRAETQYF.

The gene calls are TRBV2 and TRBJ2-7, with 8 bases matching TRBD1. The CDR3 contains 14 residues. Germline V CDR1 and CDR2: SNHLY, FYNNEI. V shed 7 bases, J shed 4 bases, and the junction held 9 bases outside the gene matches. The CDR3 DNA is TGTGCCAGCATTTCCGGGACAGGACTTTACGAGCAGTACTTC. Translating it yields CASISGTGLYEQYF.

DNA of the CDR3: TGTGCCAGTACCCTTAGCGTGAGCTCCTACAATGAGCAGTTCTTC. Amino acid sequence: CASTLSVSSYNEQFF. This chain joins TRBV19 and TRBJ2-1, with a possible D match to TRBD2 (5 bases). Trimming pared 7 bases from V and 0 bases from J, leaving 13 bases between. The CDR3 is 15 amino acids. Germline CDR1 reads LNHDA; CDR2 reads SQIVND (reference sequence).

V gene TRBV19 combines with J gene TRBJ2-7, with a tentative D call TRBD1 (5 bases). V lost 9 bases and J lost 1, with 13 bases in between. Germline CDR1 and CDR2: LNHDA and SQIVND (reference sequence). The CDR3 consists of 13 residues. CDR3 sequence reads: CASGPTVSYEQYF. CDR3 coding DNA: TGTGCCAGCGGACCGACAGTTTCCTACGAGCAGTACTTC.

The chain is built from TRBV7-8 and TRBJ2-1, with 7 bases lining up with TRBD1. Germline V gene lookup returns CDR1 SGHVS and CDR2 FQNEAQ. The CDR3 extends over 16 amino acids. V was pared by 7 bases and J by 1 base, with 10 bases of the junction left unmatched. CDR3 in amino acids: CASTSTGTVSYNEQFF. The CDR3 DNA reads as TGTGCCAGCACCTCGACCGGGACAGTGTCCTACAATGAGCAGTTCTTC.

The chain couples TRBV7-8 to TRBJ1-5; D call uncertain. The CDR3 extends over 16 amino acids. The germline gives CDR1 SGHVS, CDR2 FQNEAQ. V dropped 5 bases and J dropped 0 bases, with 14 bases sitting between them. This CDR3 is CASSVDGSLSNQPQHF. In DNA, the CDR3 is TGTGCCAGCAGCGTCGACGGGAGCCTTAGCAATCAGCCCCAGCATTTT.

The CDR3 region has the DNA TGCGCCAGCAGCGCGGGGACAGGGACCTACGAGCAGTACTTC. Its protein is CASSAGTGTYEQYF. This chain connects TRBV4-1 to TRBJ2-7; 9 nucleotides align to TRBD1. This CDR3 comprises 14 residues. Germline V CDR1 and CDR2: MGHRA, YSYEKL. The J segment lost 2 bases and the V segment lost 5 bases, leaving 4 bases of the junction unmatched.

This chain connects TRBV4-2 to TRBJ2-7; a weak D match, TRBD2 (7 bases). V lost 0 bases and J 2 bases, leaving 14 bases between the germline ends. The CDR3 covers 16 residues. From germline, CDR1 is LGHNA and CDR2 YNFKEQ. The CDR3 here is CASSQDGRGNAYEQYF. CDR3 nucleotide sequence: TGTGCCAGCAGCCAAGATGGGAGGGGGAACGCCTACGAGCAGTACTTC.

The rearrangement joins TRBV6-4 to TRBJ1-1; 8 nucleotides line up with TRBD1. CDR3 length: 13 amino acids. Germline V gene lookup returns CDR1 MRHNA and CDR2 SNTAGT. The V segment lost 8 bases and the J segment 3 bases; nucleotides outside the gene matches: 5. The CDR3 sequence: CASSTGEHTEAFF. The CDR3 DNA follows: TGTGCCAGCTCGACAGGGGAACACACTGAAGCTTTCTTT.

This chain links TRBV14 with TRBJ1-1; D gene unclear. Trimming pared 0 bases from V and 6 bases from J, leaving 11 bases between. This CDR3 is 14 amino acids long. CDR1 is SGHDN, CDR2 FVKESK, per germline. The CDR3 DNA reads as TGTGCCAGCAGCCAAGATCTAAGAAGATCTGAAGCTTTCTTT. Its translation: CASSQDLRRSEAFF. Filled out from reference TRBV14 and TRBJ1-1, the complete variable domain reads EAGVTQFPSHSVIEKGQTVTLRCDPISGHDNLYWYRRVMGKEIKFLLHFVKESKQDESGMPNNRFLAERTGGTYSTLKVQPAELEDSGVYFCASSQDLRRSEAFFGQGTRLTVV.

The chain joins TRBV4-3 to TRBJ2-3, with D possibly TRBD2 on 6 matching bases. Trimming removed 0 bases from V and 8 bases from J, with 18 bases in between. The CDR3 is 16 amino acids. Germline V lookup: CDR1 LGHNA, CDR2 YSLEER. The CDR3: CASSQEIGSLDFTQYF. In nucleotides, the CDR3 is TGCGCCAGCAGCCAAGAGATCGGGAGTTTAGATTTTACGCAGTATTTT.

V gene TRBV10-3 combines with J gene TRBJ1-1, with a weak D call TRBD1 (5 bases). The CDR3 loop spans 14 amino acids. The V end was cut by 3 bases, the J end by 8 bases, with 16 bases between. Germline V CDR1 and CDR2: ENHRY, SYGVKD. CDR3 sequence reads: CAISDPGGGREAFF. CDR3 nucleotides: TGTGCCATCAGTGACCCGGGGGGGGGACGGGAAGCTTTCTTT.

This clone was detected only once. This rearrangement joins TRBV28 to TRBJ2-3, with a tentative D call TRBD2 (5 bases). The V end was cut by 5 bases, the J end by 8 bases, with 20 bases between. Looked up from germline, CDR1 is MDHEN and CDR2 is SYDVKM. The CDR3 length is 15 residues. The CDR3 DNA reads as TGTGCCAGCAGTCCCAGAAGGTTCGTAGAGGGTACGCAGTATTTT. Translating it yields CASSPRRFVEGTQYF. Drawing the rest from reference TRBV28 and TRBJ2-3, the complete variable domain is DVKVTQSSRYLVKRTGEKVFLECVQDMDHENMFWYRQDPGLGLRLIYFSYDVKMKEKGDIPEGYSVSREKKERFSLILESASTNQTSMYLCASSPRRFVEGTQYFGPGTRLTVL.